One sample yielded the 13 T cell receptor beta chains listed below, sequenced in a study of blood T cell repertoires in COVID-19. Sequencing used immunoSEQ multiplex PCR; TCRdb keeps in-frame clones, though not all of them. In the table there are approximately 250,000 clones, around 90% of which are singletons. Sequenced: PBMCs or T cells enriched from blood (not recorded which). These receptors all stem from a woman aged 25 to 39 with acute COVID-19.

The chain uses TRBV5-1 and TRBJ1-4, with 10 bases matching TRBD1. From germline, CDR1 is SGHRS and CDR2 YFSETQ. J was trimmed by 5 bases and V by 3 bases; bases with no gene match: 4. CDR3 length: 15 amino acids. The CDR3 nucleotides read TGCGCCAGCAGCTCGACGGGACAGGGGAATGAAAAACTGTTTTTT. This encodes CASSSTGQGNEKLFF.

About this clone: Other nucleotide sequences from this sample produce the same CDR3. V and J are TRBV6-1 and TRBJ1-4; no reliable D call. CDR3 length: 14 residues. Looked up from germline, CDR1 is MNHNS and CDR2 is SASEGT. V lost 2 bases to trimming and J lost 3 bases, with 7 bases between them. CDR3 loop: CASSERGSNEKLFF. The CDR3 DNA is TGTGCCAGCAGTGAACGGGGATCTAATGAAAAACTGTTTTTT.

V usage is TRBV21-1 and J usage is TRBJ2-1; TRBD1 is the table's D call and was not checked against the DNA. TRBV21-1 is given as a pseudogene. The CDR3 has 17 amino acids. CDR3 nucleotide sequence: TGTGCCAGCAGCGAGGGTATGGGTGCAGGGGCTACCAATGAGCAGTTCTTC. Translation: CASSEGMGAGATNEQFF.

The gene calls are TRBV5-1 and TRBJ1-6; weak D call: TRBD1 (6 bases). The CDR3 sequence is 18 residues long. V was shortened by 1 base and J by 0 bases, with 14 bases between the two germline ends. Germline-derived CDR1 and CDR2 are SGHRS and YFSETQ. The CDR3 protein is CASSLTVKQGSYNSPLHF. In DNA form, the CDR3 reads TGCGCCAGCAGCTTGACCGTAAAACAGGGCTCCTATAATTCACCCCTCCACTTT.

Here the CDR3 reads CSVSLGGSGNTIYF. CDR3 sequence (DNA): TGCAGCGTTTCCCTCGGGGGATCTGGAAACACCATATATTTT. The rearrangement joins TRBV29-1 to TRBJ1-3; D possibly corresponds to TRBD1 (5 bases). The CDR3 length is 14 residues. CDR1 and CDR2 from the germline V gene are SQVTM and ANQGSEA. The V and J ends lost 5 bases and 1 base respectively, with 12 bases between them.

The chain couples TRBV28 to TRBJ1-2; TRBD1 agrees at 7 bases. CDR1 is MDHEN, CDR2 SYDVKM, per germline. V dropped 6 bases and J dropped 4; count of bases not matched to a gene: 17. The CDR3 is 17 residues long. The CDR3 DNA sequence: TGTGCCAGCAGCATACCATTTGTGTTTAGGGACAGCTATGGCTACACCTTC. This translates into CASSIPFVFRDSYGYTF.

The rearrangement links TRBV29-1 to TRBJ1-1; TRBD1 might be the D (6 bases). The CDR3 has 14 amino acids. V shed 6 bases and J shed 0 bases, with 14 bases lying between them. Germline V gives CDR1 SQVTM, CDR2 ANQGSEA. In DNA, the CDR3 is TGCAGCGTCCGGACAGCTTCCATGAACACTGAAGCTTTCTTT. Its protein product is CSVRTASMNTEAFF.

V is TRBV6-4 and J is TRBJ2-1, with D possibly matching TRBD2 (6 bases). With 5 bases removed from V and 10 bases from J, the gap between germline ends came to 21 bases. CDR1 and CDR2 (germline): MRHNA, SNTAGT. The CDR3 consists of 15 residues. CDR3 in DNA: TGTGCCAGCAGTCCGAGCGGGTACGGGTCGGGAGAGCAGTTCTTC. It is translated as CASSPSGYGSGEQFF.

The V call is TRBV4-3, the J call TRBJ1-2, with D possibly matching TRBD1 (6 bases). The V gene lost 0 bases and the J gene lost 3 bases, with 14 bases spanning the gap. Germline assignment: CDR1 LGHNA and CDR2 YSLEER. The CDR3 extends over 16 amino acids. The CDR3 spells CASSQDSAGADYGYTF. The DNA of the CDR3 is TGCGCCAGCAGCCAAGATTCTGCGGGGGCGGACTATGGCTACACCTTC.

The rearrangement links TRBV28 to TRBJ1-1; D may be TRBD1 (6 bases). The CDR3 consists of 10 residues. The V end lost 6 bases, the J end lost 7 bases, and 6 bases lay between the germline ends. Germline CDR1 MDHEN, CDR2 SYDVKM. CDR3 sequence (DNA): TGTGCCAGCAGGGACAGTGAAGCTTTCTTT. Translation gives CASRDSEAFF.

With respect to this clone: The same CDR3 arises from other DNA sequences in this sample as well. This chain links TRBV13 with TRBJ2-7, with 12 bases aligning to TRBD2. Looked up from germline, CDR1 is PRHDT and CDR2 is FYEKMQ (reference sequence). The CDR3 totals 15 residues. V lost 3 bases, J lost 2 bases, and 2 bases stayed unmatched. The CDR3 bases are TGTGCCAGCAGCTTTGGGACTAGCGGGCCCTACGAGCAGTACTTC. Protein product: CASSFGTSGPYEQYF. Drawing the rest from reference TRBV13 and TRBJ2-7, the complete variable domain is AAGVIQSPRHLIKEKRETATLKCYPIPRHDTVYWYQQGPGQDPQFLISFYEKMQSDKGSIPDRFSAQQFSDYHSELNMSSLELGDSALYFCASSFGTSGPYEQYFGPGTRLTVT.

The chain carries TRBV18 and TRBJ2-1; 7 nucleotides align to TRBD1. Germline lookup yields CDR1 KGHSH and CDR2 LQKENI. The ends lost 1 base at V and 5 bases at J; junction bases unmatched: 11. The CDR3 contains 17 residues. The CDR3 DNA sequence: TGTGCCAGCTCACCACGTGTAGAGGACAGGATCGACAATGAGCAGTTCTTC. It codes for CASSPRVEDRIDNEQFF.

This sequence joins TRBV11-2 and TRBJ2-7; D unclear. V was cut by 6 bases and J by 4 bases, with 16 bases left in between. The CDR3 sequence is 14 residues long. Germline V gives CDR1 SGHAT, CDR2 FQNNGV. CDR3 nucleotide sequence: TGTGCCAGCAGAGTAAGGTTGACATCATACGAGCAGTACTTC. Encoded protein: CASRVRLTSYEQYF.